These 5 T cell receptor beta chains came from one sample sequenced in a study of blood T cell repertoires in COVID-19. Measured with immunoSEQ multiplex PCR; TCRdb has only the in-frame clones, and not every one. The sample has about 270,000 clones; 91% are singletons. Sequencing was performed on peripheral blood. Receptor source: a young adult with COVID-19, enrolled during active disease.

This chain uses TRBV24-1 with TRBJ1-2; no firm D call. Trimming left V 3 bases short and J 4 bases short, with 14 bases between. The CDR3 contains 15 residues. From germline, CDR1 is KGHDR and CDR2 SFDVKD. In DNA, the CDR3 is TGTGCCACCAGTGATCTGACCGCGGGGTCCTATGGCTACACCTTC. Protein sequence: CATSDLTAGSYGYTF.

The gene calls are TRBV5-4 and TRBJ2-1, with 9 bases identical to TRBD2. The ends lost 3 bases at V and 5 bases at J; junction bases unmatched: 6. The germline V gene encodes CDR1 SGHNT and CDR2 YYREEE (reference sequence). The length of the CDR3 is 15 residues. CDR3 coding DNA: TGTGCCAGCAGCTCGGGACTAGCAGGTGACAATGAGCAGTTCTTC. Its translation is CASSSGLAGDNEQFF.

This clone is a singleton in its sample. The chain links TRBV3-1 (or the pseudogene TRBV3-2) to TRBJ1-2; 8 positions match TRBD1. With V trimmed by 4 bases and J by 6 bases, 10 bases remained unmatched. This CDR3 contains 15 residues. Per the germline V gene, CDR1 is LGHDT and CDR2 is YNNKEL (reference sequence). CDR3 sequence: CASSPRGRPGNGYTF. The CDR3 coding sequence is TGTGCCAGCAGCCCCAGGGGGCGTCCGGGGAATGGCTACACCTTC.

The CDR3 here is CASSDTSGGYYEQYF. The CDR3 DNA follows: TGTGCCAGCAGTGATACCTCGGGGGGTTACTACGAGCAGTACTTC. This chain connects TRBV27 to TRBJ2-7; the match to TRBD2 covers 7 bases. Unmatched junction bases numbered 10, after V lost 5 bases and J lost 3 bases. Germline values: CDR1 MNHEY, CDR2 SMNVEV (reference sequence). The CDR3 covers 15 residues.

Notes on this clone: This same CDR3 is encoded by further DNA sequences in the sample. The V gene is TRBV24-1, the J gene TRBJ2-7; D uncertain. Per germline, CDR1 KGHDR and CDR2 SFDVKD. V was trimmed by 4 bases and J by 1 base, leaving 7 bases between them. There are 13 residues in the CDR3. CDR3 sequence reads: CATSDSRSYEQYF. The DNA of the CDR3 is TGTGCCACCAGTGACTCTCGGTCCTACGAGCAGTACTTC.